This note documents a single T cell receptor (beta chain) sequence. This entry belongs to a study of control samples from healthy donors and cancer patients. TCRdb's table, derived via immunoSEQ multiplex PCR, lists solely in-frame clones and lacks some. Of approximately 49,000 clones in the sample, roughly nine tenths were seen once. The germline CDR1 and CDR2 sequences are SGHNT and YYREEE (reference sequence). The V and J ends lost 4 bases and 6 bases respectively, with 17 bases between them. The CDR3 runs to 14 residues. The receptor's source is a man in his forties with colorectal cancer. The chain combines TRBV5-4 with TRBJ2-7; a weak D match, TRBD2 (8 bases). Sequencing input: PBMCs. The CDR3 sequence: CASSRGDSGSEQYF. The CDR3 DNA follows: TGTGCCAGCAGCCGGGGGGACAGCGGGAGCGAGCAGTACTTC. Complete variable domain (other parts from reference TRBV5-4 and TRBJ2-7): ETGVTQSPTHLIKTRGQQVTLRCSSQSGHNTVSWYQQALGQGPQFIFQYYREEENGRGNFPPRFSGLQFPNYSSELNVNALELDDSALYLCASSRGDSGSEQYFGPGTRLTVT.